The clone carrying this TCR beta chain was counted between two and nine times. The antigen remains undetermined. There are 14 residues in the CDR3. Germline CDR1 and CDR2: SGDLS and YYNGEE. Trimming removed 2 bases at V and 10 bases at J, with 15 bases between. Generated by immunoSEQ multiplex PCR, the TCRdb table keeps only in-frame clones and is missing some. The data contain tens of thousands of clones, roughly 80% of them singletons. This entry belongs to a study of a mutant IDH1 vaccine in newly diagnosed glioma. Study-wide background: Patients were started on vaccination 4-6 weeks after radiotherapy alone, or with temozolomide cycles. The sex distribution of treated patients was roughly 62% male and roughly 38% female, with a mean age of 40.4 years. Participants attended visit V12, the safety follow-up, at week 35, and then attended visit V13 at week 47.

The time point here: week 47, end of study. Doses consisted of 300 ug of mutant IDH1 20-mer peptide each, paired with topical imiquimod. The origin of this receptor is a man between 45 and 60 years old with glioma. The source material was PBMCs, sampled from a glioma patient whose treatment included an IDH1 peptide vaccine. The chain is built from TRBV9 and TRBJ2-2, with TRBD1 as a possible D gene (6 bases). CDR3 in amino acids: CASSVSPGTLELFF. The CDR3 DNA reads as TGTGCCAGCAGCGTCTCACCCGGGACATTGGAGCTGTTTTTT. The full variable domain, rest sourced from reference TRBV9 and TRBJ2-2, is DSGVTQTPKHLITATGQRVTLRCSPRSGDLSVYWYQQSLDQGLQFLIQYYNGEERAKGNILERFSAQQFPDLHSELNLSSLELGDSALYFCASSVSPGTLELFFGEGSRLTVL.